This T cell receptor (beta chain) appears in the sequencing data of a study of shared clonotypes between healthy human individuals. Study summary: Donor ages ranged 18 to 49 years: a couple of women, a few men. Study results and caveats: The generation probabilities recorded for non-shared clonotypes fell below those of clonotypes shared by all four donors.

Deep-level settings were used for running the assay. Sequencing used immunoSEQ multiplex PCR; TCRdb keeps in-frame clones, though not all of them. The table shows some 2,500,000 clones, with approximately 90% occurring only once. A single count supports this clone. Its antigen is undetermined. Different DNA sequences within this sample yield the same CDR3. Germline V gene lookup returns CDR1 SGHDT and CDR2 YYEEEE. J was trimmed by 4 bases and V by 3 bases; bases with no gene match: 2. This CDR3 is 14 amino acids long. The rearrangement uses TRBV5-6 and TRBJ2-5, with 11 bases aligning to TRBD1. What was sequenced was naive CD4+ T cells from PBMCs. Subset: CD45RA+ positively selected. The receptor was derived from a man aged 18 to 30 in good health. Some clones in this sample may be carry-over from other donors' samples. In DNA, the CDR3 is TGTGCCAGCAGCTCGGGACAGGGGGGAGAGACCCAGTACTTC. Amino acids: CASSSGQGGETQYF.